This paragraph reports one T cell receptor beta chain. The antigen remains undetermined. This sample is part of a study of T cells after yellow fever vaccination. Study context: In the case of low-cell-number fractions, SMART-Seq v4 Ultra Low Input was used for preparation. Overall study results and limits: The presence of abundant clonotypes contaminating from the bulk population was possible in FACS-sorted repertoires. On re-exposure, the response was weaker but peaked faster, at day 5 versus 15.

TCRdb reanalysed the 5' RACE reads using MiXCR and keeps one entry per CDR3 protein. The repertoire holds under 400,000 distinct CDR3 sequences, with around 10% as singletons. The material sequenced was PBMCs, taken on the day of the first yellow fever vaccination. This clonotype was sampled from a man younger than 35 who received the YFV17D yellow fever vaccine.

CDR3 coding DNA: TGTGCCAGCAGCCTGGGGACTAGCGGGTACTACGAGCAGTACTTC. Translation gives CASSLGTSGYYEQYF. This chain links TRBV7-2 with TRBJ2-7, with 12 bases that match TRBD2. The junction had 5 bases not matched to a gene; V was cut back by 5 bases and J by 3 bases. Germline CDR1 is SGHTA and CDR2 is FQGNSA. CDR3 size: 15 residues.